The 18 T cell receptor beta chains reported below all come from one sample, sequenced in a study of blood T cell repertoires in COVID-19 (dated by TCRdb to the early 2020s). The receptor library was made with the immunoSEQ multiplex PCR assay. TCRdb stores this immuneACCESS table with in-frame sequences only. Part of the clones is absent; in the studies checked, under half of the shortfall reflects unresolved V genes, and no reason is known for the rest. This sample is represented by approximately 230,000 clones; 86% of them were singletons. About 1.6% of the sample is held by the ten biggest clonotypes. Specimen: PBMCs or T cells enriched from blood (not recorded which). All receptors come from a man aged 35 to 55 who had recovered from COVID-19.

The V and J genes are TRBV19 and TRBJ1-5, with D perhaps matching TRBD1 (5 bases). The germline V and J ends were trimmed by 10 bases and 4 bases, with 17 bases remaining between them. The CDR3 is 14 amino acids. Germline values: CDR1 LNHDA, CDR2 SQIVND (reference sequence). The CDR3 is CATSESGGNQPQHF. CDR3 sequence (DNA): TGTGCCACCTCCGAGTCGGGGGGTAATCAGCCCCAGCATTTT.

This rearrangement joins TRBV7-8 to TRBJ1-5; possibly TRBD1 for D (6 bases). Trimming stripped 5 bases from V and 15 bases from J, with 17 bases between. Germline V gene lookup returns CDR1 SGHVS and CDR2 FQNEAQ. The CDR3 sequence is 12 residues long. The CDR3 loop reads CASSQLAGAPHF. The CDR3 nucleotides are TGTGCCAGCAGCCAACTGGCGGGGGCTCCGCATTTT.

This CDR3 reads CASSIVQDSNQPQHF. The CDR3 DNA reads TGTGCCAGTAGTATCGTCCAGGATAGCAATCAGCCCCAGCATTTT. The V call is TRBV19, the J call TRBJ1-5, with D hard to call. This CDR3 comprises 15 residues. CDR1 is LNHDA, CDR2 SQIVND, per germline (reference sequence). The V and J ends lost 3 bases and 0 bases respectively, with 9 bases between them.

V gene TRBV28 combines with J gene TRBJ1-1; 9 bases align to TRBD1. CDR3 length: 15 residues. J was trimmed by 5 bases and V by 5 bases; bases with no gene match: 9. Germline V CDR1 and CDR2: MDHEN, SYDVKM. CDR3 sequence (DNA): TGTGCCAGCAGTCCATACGGACAGGGGAGGACTGAAGCTTTCTTT. This encodes CASSPYGQGRTEAFF.

The rearrangement links TRBV7-2 to TRBJ1-4; D remains ambiguous. The CDR3 runs to 15 residues. The V end lost 5 bases, the J end lost 3 bases, and 13 bases lay between the germline ends. Germline CDR1 is SGHTA and CDR2 is FQGNSA. CDR3 bases: TGTGCCAGCAGCCCAAGTAGTGGGCCTAATGAAAAACTGTTTTTT. Protein product: CASSPSSGPNEKLFF.

This clone was observed once. The rearrangement links TRBV10-3 to TRBJ1-1; D remains ambiguous. Trimming cost V 4 bases and J 1 base, with 10 bases left between them. The CDR3 has 14 residues. Germline V gene lookup returns CDR1 ENHRY and CDR2 SYGVKD. CDR3 in DNA: TGTGCCATCAGTGTAGAGGAAGGGAACACTGAAGCTTTCTTT. Its translation: CAISVEEGNTEAFF.

J is TRBJ1-4 and V is TRBV7-8; 8 bases align to TRBD1. CDR3 size: 14 residues. The ends lost 7 bases at V and 8 bases at J; junction bases unmatched: 9. The germline CDR1 and CDR2 sequences are SGHVS and FQNEAQ. In DNA, the CDR3 is TGTGCCAGCACCCCGGGACAGGTCGAAGAAAAACTGTTTTTT. Its protein is CASTPGQVEEKLFF. Full variable domain (remainder filled in from reference TRBV7-8 and TRBJ1-4): GAGVSQSPRYKVAKRGQDVALRCDPISGHVSLFWYQQALGQGPEFLTYFQNEAQLDKSGLPSDRFFAERPEGSVSTLKIQRTQQEDSAVYLCASTPGQVEEKLFFGSGTQLSVL.

The rearrangement links TRBV6-5 to TRBJ2-7, with 8 nucleotides matching TRBD2. Germline V gene sequence: CDR1 MNHEY, CDR2 SVGAGI. V lost 8 bases to trimming and J lost 8 bases; unmatched junction nucleotides: 2. The CDR3 is made up of 10 amino acids. The CDR3 coding sequence is TGTGCCAGCCTTAGCGGGAAGCAGTACTTC. Translating it yields CASLSGKQYF.

This chain uses TRBV21-1 with TRBJ2-1; the table calls TRBD2, which could not be checked here. TRBV21-1 is a recognized pseudogene. This CDR3 comprises 17 residues. DNA for the CDR3: TGTGCCAGCAGCAAAGGCGGGCCCAGGTTACTCTACAATGAGCAGTTCTTC. This codes for CASSKGGPRLLYNEQFF.

The chain couples TRBV27 to TRBJ2-3; D is unclear. V lost 4 bases to trimming and J lost 1 base, with 12 bases between them. This CDR3 has 15 residues. CDR1 MNHEY and CDR2 SMNVEV come from the germline V gene (reference sequence). The CDR3 coding sequence is TGTGCCAGCAGTTCCTACAGCCATGGCACAGATACGCAGTATTTT. This encodes CASSSYSHGTDTQYF.

The chain combines TRBV19 with TRBJ2-7, with 11 bases that match TRBD1. The V gene's germline CDR1 is LNHDA and CDR2 SQIVND (reference sequence). The CDR3 spans 15 residues. J lost 4 bases, V lost 1 base, and 3 bases had no gene match. CDR3 DNA: TGTGCCAGTAGTATAGGGGGGACAGGGGGGTACGAGCAGTACTTC. Protein: CASSIGGTGGYEQYF.

The V call is TRBV2, the J call TRBJ2-2; 9 bases map to TRBD2. The trim removed 0 bases at V and 2 bases at J, leaving 1 base unmatched. This CDR3 comprises 16 residues. Germline loops: CDR1 SNHLY, CDR2 FYNNEI. The DNA for the CDR3 is TGTGCCAGCAGTGAAGCTAGCGGGGGAAACACCGGGGAGCTGTTTTTT. Encoded protein: CASSEASGGNTGELFF.

A remark on this clone: Distinct nucleotide sequences in the sample also encode this CDR3. The chain has TRBV7-9 and TRBJ1-1; D unresolved. The germline V and J ends were trimmed by 3 bases and 8 bases, with 10 bases remaining between them. The germline CDR1 and CDR2 sequences are SEHNR and FQNEAQ (reference sequence). The CDR3 has 12 amino acids. The CDR3 reads CASSLARREAFF. The CDR3 region has the DNA TGTGCCAGCAGCTTGGCACGGAGGGAAGCTTTCTTT.

V usage is TRBV10-3 and J usage is TRBJ1-6; D perhaps matches TRBD1 (5 bases). There are 13 residues in the CDR3. The V and J ends lost 8 bases and 7 bases respectively, with 12 bases between them. Germline-derived CDR1 and CDR2 are ENHRY and SYGVKD. CDR3: CAIRGDGNSPLHF. DNA for the CDR3: TGTGCCATCCGCGGGGACGGGAATTCACCCCTCCACTTT.

The chain couples TRBV7-2 to TRBJ2-1; the D gene is possibly TRBD2 (5 bases). Trimming removed 2 bases from V and 3 bases from J, with 14 bases in between. The CDR3 extends over 16 amino acids. CDR1 is SGHTA and CDR2 is FQGNSA in the germline V gene. CDR3 amino acids: CASSLIAGLDYNEQFF. Written as DNA, the CDR3 is TGTGCCAGCAGCTTAATAGCCGGACTGGACTACAATGAGCAGTTCTTC.

The chain joins TRBV5-6 to TRBJ2-4; the D is unclear. The germline V and J ends were trimmed by 4 bases and 1 base, with 9 bases remaining between them. The CDR3 has 14 amino acids. Looked up from germline, CDR1 is SGHDT and CDR2 is YYEEEE. CDR3 in DNA: TGTGCCAGCAGCCCCCCAGCGGCCAAAAACATTCAGTACTTC. Encoded protein: CASSPPAAKNIQYF.

The chain employs TRBV7-8 and TRBJ2-1; unclear D gene. The ends were cut back, 1 base at V and 2 bases at J, with 9 bases in the middle. CDR3 length equals 15 residues. Germline V gene data show CDR1 as SGHVS and CDR2 as FQNEAQ. The CDR3 DNA reads TGTGCCAGCAGCTTAGTAGGCGGCCCCTACAATGAGCAGTTCTTC. Translation: CASSLVGGPYNEQFF.

The V and J genes are TRBV5-1 and TRBJ2-5, with 12 bases fitting TRBD2. The CDR3 contains 15 residues. Germline CDR1 and CDR2: SGHRS and YFSETQ. V dropped 4 bases and J dropped 2; count of bases not matched to a gene: 3. This CDR3 is CASSPGLAGQETQYF. CDR3 nucleotide sequence: TGCGCCAGCAGCCCAGGACTAGCGGGGCAAGAGACCCAGTACTTC.